Presented here are 23 T cell receptor beta chains from one specimen sequenced in a study of blood T cells in healthy people across ages. Combining a sample-barcoded 5' primer with a J-beta primer mix, a second PCR ran for about 7 to 12 cycles. TCRdb analysed the 5' RACE reads with MiXCR anew, one entry per CDR3 protein. The table shows under 1,000,000 distinct CDR3 sequences, with 35% to 60% occurring only once. Sequencing used blood. These receptors all come from a man older than 75 in good health.

This clonotype was counted once. This chain connects TRBV7-2 to TRBJ2-1; TRBD2 agrees at 12 bases. Germline CDR1 reads SGHTA; CDR2 reads FQGNSA. The CDR3 is made up of 16 amino acids. V was clipped by 2 bases and J by 6 bases; unmatched bases: 5. The CDR3 DNA reads TGTGCCAGCAGCTTATTCACTAGCGGGAGGCTCAATGAGCAGTTCTTC. It specifies CASSLFTSGRLNEQFF.

The chain couples TRBV10-3 to TRBJ2-7, with D perhaps matching TRBD1 (5 bases). The CDR3 has 13 amino acids. Germline V gene sequence: CDR1 ENHRY, CDR2 SYGVKD. V was trimmed by 3 bases and J by 5 bases, leaving 11 bases between them. CDR3: CAISEDSHNEQYF. The CDR3 nucleotides read TGTGCCATCAGTGAAGACAGTCACAACGAGCAGTACTTC.

The J gene is TRBJ1-1, the V gene TRBV2; TRBD1 agrees at 9 bases. The CDR3 is 14 amino acids. J lost 4 bases, V lost 5 bases, and 5 bases had no gene match. Germline CDR1 SNHLY, CDR2 FYNNEI. The CDR3 is CASSTGTGTTEAFF. Here the CDR3 DNA reads TGTGCCAGCAGTACCGGGACAGGGACCACTGAAGCTTTCTTT.

This clonotype was counted between two and nine times. This chain links TRBV2 with TRBJ2-2, with 7 bases lining up with TRBD2. Germline loops: CDR1 SNHLY, CDR2 FYNNEI. The CDR3 covers 14 residues. The J segment lost 1 base and the V segment lost 6 bases, leaving 2 bases of the junction unmatched. As DNA, the CDR3 is TGTGCCAGCAGGCTAGCGGTGAACACCGGGGAGCTGTTTTTT. It specifies CASRLAVNTGELFF.

This chain links TRBV4-3 with TRBJ2-7, with 8 bases identical to TRBD2. Germline CDR1 LGHNA, CDR2 YSLEER. The V gene end was trimmed by 7 bases and the J gene end by 4 bases; junction bases not matched to a gene: 9. The CDR3 sequence is 14 residues long. The CDR3 region is CASTPGLGGYEQYF. CDR3 bases: TGCGCCAGCACCCCGGGACTAGGGGGTTACGAGCAGTACTTC.

The V gene is TRBV7-9, the J gene TRBJ1-2, with TRBD1 as a possible D gene (6 bases). The V end was cut by 4 bases, the J end by 5 bases, with 17 bases between. The germline V gene encodes CDR1 SEHNR and CDR2 FQNEAQ (reference sequence). CDR3 length equals 15 residues. CDR3 in DNA: TGTGCCAGCAGCTCGACAGCCCTAGGGGGGTATGGCTACACCTTC. It specifies CASSSTALGGYGYTF.

In the case of this clonotype: Since a much larger clone is just one base distant, this may be a read error. The V and J genes are TRBV12-3 or TRBV12-4 and TRBJ2-7; 11 positions agree with TRBD2. Trimming cost V 5 bases and J 7 bases; bases outside gene matches: 13. The CDR3 is 16 amino acids. CDR3 DNA: TGTGCCAGCAGTCGCCGACTAGCGGGATACCACAATGAGCAGTACTTC. As protein: CASSRRLAGYHNEQYF.

The chain employs TRBV28 and TRBJ1-5; TRBD1 matches 7 bases. The CDR3 length is 15 residues. The ends lost 4 bases at V and 4 bases at J; junction bases unmatched: 7. Germline assignment: CDR1 MDHEN and CDR2 SYDVKM. CDR3 nucleotide sequence: TGTGCCAGCAGTTGGCCGGGACAGACTAATCAGCCCCAGCATTTT. This encodes CASSWPGQTNQPQHF. Variable domain in full (rest from reference TRBV28 and TRBJ1-5): DVKVTQSSRYLVKRTGEKVFLECVQDMDHENMFWYRQDPGLGLRLIYFSYDVKMKEKGDIPEGYSVSREKKERFSLILESASTNQTSMYLCASSWPGQTNQPQHFGDGTRLSIL.

This clonotype showed up just a few times. The chain couples TRBV5-6 to TRBJ2-1; D gene uncertain. The germline CDR1 and CDR2 sequences are SGHDT and YYEEEE. This CDR3 is built from 12 residues. Trimming pared 2 bases from V and 4 bases from J, leaving 4 bases between. The CDR3: CASSFQYNEQFF. The CDR3 DNA is TGTGCCAGCAGCTTCCAGTACAATGAGCAGTTCTTC.

V and J are TRBV7-9 and TRBJ2-7; D not certain. The CDR3 loop spans 15 amino acids. Per germline, CDR1 SEHNR and CDR2 FQNEAQ (reference sequence). Trimming took off 1 base at V and 0 bases at J, with 10 bases between the two ends. The CDR3 sequence is CASSLGSRTSYEQYF. The CDR3 DNA reads TGTGCCAGCAGCTTAGGGAGCAGGACCTCCTACGAGCAGTACTTC. Drawing the rest from reference TRBV7-9 and TRBJ2-7, the complete variable domain is DTGVSQNPRHKITKRGQNVTFRCDPISEHNRLYWYRQTLGQGPEFLTYFQNEAQLEKSRLLSDRFSAERPKGSFSTLEIQRTEQGDSAMYLCASSLGSRTSYEQYFGPGTRLTVT.

This clonotype appeared a few times. This chain joins TRBV20-1 and TRBJ2-7; D remains ambiguous. Germline V lookup: CDR1 DFQATT, CDR2 SNEGSKA (reference sequence). The CDR3 spans 13 residues. V lost 6 bases to trimming and J lost 0 bases, with 12 bases between them. The CDR3 sequence is CSATDWSSYEQYF. CDR3 nucleotides: TGCAGTGCCACTGACTGGAGCTCCTACGAGCAGTACTTC.

The chain recombines TRBV4-1 with TRBJ2-1; D could derive from TRBD1 or TRBD2 (6 bases each). The CDR3 loop spans 15 amino acids. Germline lookup yields CDR1 MGHRA and CDR2 YSYEKL. Trimming took off 0 bases at V and 8 bases at J, with 14 bases between the two ends. CDR3 DNA sequence: TGCGCCAGCAGCCAAGAACGGAGGGGGTGGGATGAGCAGTTCTTC. Amino acid sequence: CASSQERRGWDEQFF.

The rearrangement uses TRBV29-1 and TRBJ2-5; tentatively, D is TRBD2 (6 bases). The assigned J gene may be wrong: the sequence end matches TRBJ2-7 better. Germline loops: CDR1 SQVTM, CDR2 ANQGSEA. This CDR3 has 13 residues. CDR3 in DNA: TGCAGCGTTTACGCATCGGGGGTTCCCGAGCAGTACTTC. This codes for CSVYASGVPEQYF.

This clonotype was seen a few times. This chain links TRBV20-1 with TRBJ2-5; D is unresolved. V gave up 6 bases and J gave up 5 bases, with 13 bases separating them. The germline CDR1 and CDR2 sequences are DFQATT and SNEGSKA (reference sequence). The length of the CDR3 is 12 residues. CDR3 bases: TGCAGTGCGGGTAGATTCGAGGAGACCCAGTACTTC. Amino acids: CSAGRFEETQYF.

The V gene is TRBV24-1, the J gene TRBJ2-7, with no clear D. The end of the DNA is better explained by TRBJ2-1, so the J call may be wrong. CDR3 length: 13 amino acids. Germline CDR1 and CDR2: KGHDR and SFDVKD. CDR3: CATRRLSSYEQFF. The CDR3, as DNA: TGTGCCACCAGACGTTTGAGCTCCTACGAGCAGTTCTTC.

The rearrangement uses TRBV29-1 and TRBJ2-1; no reliable D call. This CDR3 is 15 amino acids long. Germline V gene lookup returns CDR1 SQVTM and CDR2 ANQGSEA. Trimming took off 1 base at V and 0 bases at J, with 10 bases between the two ends. The CDR3 bases are TGCAGCGTTGAAGTATGGGATAGCTCCTACAATGAGCAGTTCTTC. Translation: CSVEVWDSSYNEQFF.

The rearrangement uses TRBV6-2 or TRBV6-3 and TRBJ2-3; D is perhaps TRBD1 (6 bases). V was trimmed by 7 bases and J by 2 bases, leaving 13 bases between them. The CDR3 runs to 14 residues. Per the germline V gene, CDR1 is MNHEY and CDR2 is SVGEGT. The CDR3 loop is CASTTGKHTDTQYF. CDR3 nucleotide sequence: TGTGCCAGCACCACAGGGAAACACACAGATACGCAGTATTTT.

This clonotype was recorded a few times. The genes are TRBV20-1 and TRBJ2-1; D perhaps matches TRBD2 (6 bases). V was shortened by 7 bases and J by 9 bases, with 19 bases between the two germline ends. CDR1 DFQATT and CDR2 SNEGSKA come from the germline V gene (reference sequence). The CDR3 length is 13 residues. CDR3: CSVAGGAHGEQFF. The CDR3 nucleotides are TGCAGTGTCGCCGGCGGGGCACATGGTGAGCAGTTCTTC.

V usage is TRBV28 and J usage is TRBJ2-1; TRBD2 matches 14 bases. V dropped 7 bases and J dropped 5; count of bases not matched to a gene: 7. The germline gives CDR1 MDHEN, CDR2 SYDVKM. The CDR3 extends over 16 amino acids. The CDR3 DNA sequence: TGTGCCAGCAATCCAAGGACTAGCGGGAGGCACAATGAGCAGTTCTTC. Its protein is CASNPRTSGRHNEQFF.

The V and J genes are TRBV7-9 and TRBJ2-1; TRBD2 might be the D (7 bases). Per the germline V gene, CDR1 is SEHNR and CDR2 is FQNEAQ (reference sequence). The CDR3 totals 18 residues. Trimming removed 3 bases at V and 2 bases at J, with 20 bases between. This chain's CDR3 is CASSFGGRGTTAYNEQFF. The CDR3 region has the DNA TGTGCCAGCAGCTTCGGGGGCCGCGGGACTACCGCCTACAATGAGCAGTTCTTC.

The chain recombines TRBV29-1 with TRBJ2-4, with TRBD1 matching 7 bases. Judging by the DNA end, TRBJ2-7 fits better; the J call may be wrong. CDR1 SQVTM and CDR2 ANQGSEA come from the germline V gene. CDR3 length: 13 amino acids. DNA for the CDR3: TGCAGCGTTGGGAGCCACAGGGGCTACGAGCAGTACTTC. Residues: CSVGSHRGYEQYF.

V and J are TRBV15 and TRBJ2-2, with 7 bases aligning to TRBD2. Germline CDR1 and CDR2: LNHNV and YYDKDF (reference sequence). Losses at the gene ends were 0 bases for V and 4 bases for J; bases not matched to a gene: 5. This CDR3 region has 16 residues. CDR3 in amino acids: CATSREVGGSTGELFF. The CDR3 coding sequence is TGTGCCACCAGCAGAGAAGTTGGCGGGAGCACCGGGGAGCTGTTTTTT. The full variable domain, completed using reference TRBV15 and TRBJ2-2, is DAMVIQNPRYQVTQFGKPVTLSCSQTLNHNVMYWYQQKSSQAPKLLFHYYDKDFNNEADTPDNFQSRRPNTSFCFLDIRSPGLGDTAMYLCATSREVGGSTGELFFGEGSRLTVL.

As regards this clonotype: This may stem from a read error, because a much larger clone lies one nucleotide away. V and J are TRBV4-1 and TRBJ2-1, with 10 bases that match TRBD2. The end of the DNA aligns better with TRBJ2-7, so the J call may be wrong. The germline V gene encodes CDR1 MGHRA and CDR2 YSYEKL. The CDR3 runs 20 residues. The CDR3 protein is CASSQQGIGTSDSSYNEQYF. Written as DNA, the CDR3 is TGCGCCAGCAGCCAACAGGGTATCGGGACTAGCGATAGCTCCTACAATGAGCAGTACTTC.